The rows below give T cell receptor beta chains drawn from one sample of a study of T cells after yellow fever vaccination. Each CDR3 protein gets one entry after TCRdb re-called the 5' RACE reads with MiXCR. Of about 130,000 distinct CDR3 sequences detected, around 9.8% appear once; the ten largest clones hold approximately 39%. Sequenced material: CD8+ T cells sorted from PBMCs, taken on the day of the yellow fever booster vaccination. These receptors were collected from a man between 18 and 29 years old who received the YFV17D yellow fever vaccine. Both conserved end residues are part of each CDR3. The order of the fields is V gene, clone size, D gene, J gene, CDR3 protein, CDR3 DNA. The D gene is left open where the match is weak. For some rows the clone size is stated as once, few or many, or as a class when expanded; others skip it.

v_call: TRBV4-3; clone_size: .; d_call: TRBD2; j_call: TRBJ2-2; cdr3_aa: CASSQGLAGAQGTGELFF; cdr3_nt: TGCGCCAGCAGCCAAGGACTAGCGGGGGCTCAGGGCACCGGGGAGCTGTTTTTT
v_call: TRBV20-1; clone_size: few; d_call: .; j_call: TRBJ2-5; cdr3_aa: CSARDLTGSETQYF; cdr3_nt: TGCAGTGCTAGAGATCTTACGGGGTCGGAGACCCAGTACTTC
v_call: TRBV19; clone_size: .; d_call: .; j_call: TRBJ1-6; cdr3_aa: CASSIVGGNSPLHF; cdr3_nt: TGTGCCAGTAGTATAGTCGGCGGTAATTCACCCCTCCACTTT
v_call: TRBV7-3; clone_size: .; d_call: TRBD1; j_call: TRBJ2-1; cdr3_aa: CASSAHPGTGVSEQFF; cdr3_nt: TGTGCCAGCAGCGCGCACCCCGGGACAGGGGTCAGTGAGCAGTTCTTC
v_call: TRBV6-6; clone_size: many; d_call: .; j_call: TRBJ1-4; cdr3_aa: CASSYGSLGVF; cdr3_nt: TGTGCCAGCAGTTACGGGTCCCTGGGCGTTTTT
v_call: TRBV27; clone_size: many; d_call: .; j_call: TRBJ2-1; cdr3_aa: CASSFTPSGNEQFF; cdr3_nt: TGTGCCAGCAGTTTTACCCCGTCGGGCAATGAGCAGTTCTTC
v_call: TRBV19; clone_size: .; d_call: .; j_call: TRBJ2-2; cdr3_aa: CASALPAGLNTGELFF; cdr3_nt: TGTGCCAGTGCTCTGCCGGCAGGACTTAACACCGGGGAGCTGTTTTTT
v_call: TRBV5-1; clone_size: few; d_call: .; j_call: TRBJ2-1; cdr3_aa: CASSLAGLLSYNEQFF; cdr3_nt: TGCGCCAGCAGCTTGGCTGGGCTCCTCTCCTACAATGAGCAGTTCTTC
v_call: TRBV10-2; clone_size: few; d_call: .; j_call: TRBJ2-7; cdr3_aa: CASSESLNEQYF; cdr3_nt: TGCGCCAGCAGTGAGTCGTTAAACGAGCAGTACTTC
v_call: TRBV5-1; clone_size: few; d_call: .; j_call: TRBJ1-1; cdr3_aa: CASSLYGREAFF; cdr3_nt: TGCGCCAGCAGCTTGTATGGGCGTGAAGCTTTCTTT
v_call: TRBV7-6; clone_size: many; d_call: TRBD1; j_call: TRBJ2-2; cdr3_aa: CASSLGGTGFTGELFF; cdr3_nt: TGTGCCAGCAGCTTAGGGGGGACAGGGTTCACCGGGGAGCTGTTTTTT
v_call: TRBV7-9; clone_size: .; d_call: TRBD2; j_call: TRBJ2-2; cdr3_aa: CASSWSGLAANTGELFF; cdr3_nt: TGTGCCAGCAGCTGGTCGGGACTAGCAGCCAACACCGGGGAGCTGTTTTTT
v_call: TRBV6-5; clone_size: few; d_call: .; j_call: TRBJ2-2; cdr3_aa: CASTFRGSQNTGELFF; cdr3_nt: TGTGCCAGCACCTTCCGGGGCTCCCAGAACACCGGGGAGCTGTTTTTT
v_call: TRBV25-1; clone_size: many; d_call: TRBD1; j_call: TRBJ2-5; cdr3_aa: CASSEPGTEETQYF; cdr3_nt: TGTGCCAGCAGTGAACCCGGGACAGAAGAGACCCAGTACTTC
v_call: TRBV15; clone_size: many; d_call: TRBD2; j_call: TRBJ2-1; cdr3_aa: CATSEVLRGGLNEQFF; cdr3_nt: TGTGCCACCAGCGAGGTCTTGCGGGGGGGCCTTAATGAGCAGTTCTTC
v_call: TRBV7-9; clone_size: few; d_call: .; j_call: TRBJ1-4; cdr3_aa: CACSGTTNEKLFF; cdr3_nt: TGTGCCTGTTCAGGGACAACTAATGAAAAACTGTTTTTT
v_call: TRBV28; clone_size: few; d_call: TRBD2; j_call: TRBJ2-1; cdr3_aa: CASSLLAGGPTDNEQFF; cdr3_nt: TGTGCCAGCAGTTTGCTAGCGGGGGGCCCCACCGACAATGAGCAGTTCTTC
v_call: TRBV6-2/TRBV6-3; clone_size: few; d_call: .; j_call: TRBJ2-5; cdr3_aa: CASSYSHWKETQYF; cdr3_nt: TGTGCCAGCAGTTACTCACATTGGAAGGAGACCCAGTACTTC
v_call: TRBV7-9; clone_size: few; d_call: .; j_call: TRBJ2-2; cdr3_aa: CASSYGPHNANTGELFF; cdr3_nt: TGTGCCAGCAGCTACGGACCCCACAATGCCAACACCGGGGAGCTGTTTTTT
v_call: TRBV27; clone_size: many; d_call: .; j_call: TRBJ1-2; cdr3_aa: CASSLSVGGGGYGYTF; cdr3_nt: TGTGCCAGCAGTTTATCCGTCGGAGGGGGGGGCTATGGCTACACCTTC
v_call: TRBV7-6; clone_size: few; d_call: .; j_call: TRBJ1-1; cdr3_aa: CASSELVMNTEAFF; cdr3_nt: TGTGCCAGCAGCGAATTAGTGATGAACACTGAAGCTTTCTTT
v_call: TRBV7-6; clone_size: .; d_call: .; j_call: TRBJ1-1; cdr3_aa: CASSSGAAEAFF; cdr3_nt: TGTGCCAGCAGCTCGGGAGCAGCTGAAGCTTTCTTT
v_call: TRBV10-3; clone_size: medium-sized; d_call: .; j_call: TRBJ1-4; cdr3_aa: CAISESTRHPWIEKLFF; cdr3_nt: TGTGCCATCAGTGAGTCGACGCGGCACCCGTGGATTGAAAAACTGTTTTTT
v_call: TRBV20-1; clone_size: few; d_call: .; j_call: TRBJ2-5; cdr3_aa: CSARKRQVLGRETQYF; cdr3_nt: TGCAGTGCGAGGAAAAGACAGGTGCTCGGGCGGGAGACCCAGTACTTC
v_call: TRBV5-1; clone_size: .; d_call: TRBD2; j_call: TRBJ2-5; cdr3_aa: CASSLSGGGRETQYF; cdr3_nt: TGCGCCAGCAGCTTGTCTGGCGGGGGGAGAGAGACCCAGTACTTC
v_call: TRBV7-9; clone_size: .; d_call: TRBD2; j_call: TRBJ2-1; cdr3_aa: CASSATAGVGEQFF; cdr3_nt: TGTGCCAGCAGCGCCACAGCGGGGGTCGGAGAGCAGTTCTTC
v_call: TRBV9; clone_size: few; d_call: TRBD2; j_call: TRBJ2-3; cdr3_aa: CASSVDRAGGPDTQYF; cdr3_nt: TGTGCCAGCAGCGTAGATCGAGCGGGGGGCCCTGATACGCAGTATTTT
v_call: TRBV27; clone_size: few; d_call: TRBD1; j_call: TRBJ1-1; cdr3_aa: CASSHSHRTLWTGAAMNTEAFF; cdr3_nt: TGTGCCAGCAGTCACAGTCACCGAACCCTTTGGACAGGGGCAGCCATGAACACTGAAGCTTTCTTT